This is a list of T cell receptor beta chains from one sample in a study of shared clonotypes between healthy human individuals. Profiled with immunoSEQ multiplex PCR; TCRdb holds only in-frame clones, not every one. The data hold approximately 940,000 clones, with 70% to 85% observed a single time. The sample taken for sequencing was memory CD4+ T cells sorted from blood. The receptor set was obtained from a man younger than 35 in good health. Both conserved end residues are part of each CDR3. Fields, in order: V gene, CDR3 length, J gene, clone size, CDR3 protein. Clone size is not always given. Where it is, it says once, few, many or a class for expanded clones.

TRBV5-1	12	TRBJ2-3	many	CASSSWGDTQYF
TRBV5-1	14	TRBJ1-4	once	CASSLGQGNEKLFF
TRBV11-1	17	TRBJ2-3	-	CASSLTWTSGSTDTQYF
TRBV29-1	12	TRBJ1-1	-	CSAHRGNTEAFF
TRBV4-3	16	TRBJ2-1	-	CASSQNLGQGENEQFF
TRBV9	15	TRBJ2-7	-	CASSVAGQGANEQYF
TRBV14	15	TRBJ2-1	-	CASSHLGDLYNEQFF
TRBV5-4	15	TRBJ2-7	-	CASSPEIGRSYEQYF
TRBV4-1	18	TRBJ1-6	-	CASSQALGWTGVNSPLHF
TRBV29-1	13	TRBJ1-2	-	CSVEGAKGGGYTF
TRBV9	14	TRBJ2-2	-	CASSSRLFTGELFF
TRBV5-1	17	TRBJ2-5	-	CASSSPGTGGFGETQYF
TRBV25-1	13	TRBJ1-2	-	CASRLGKTYGYTF
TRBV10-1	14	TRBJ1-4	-	CASSEGHASEKLFF
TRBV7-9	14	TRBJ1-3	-	CASSTQGTGNTIYF
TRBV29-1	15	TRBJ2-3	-	CSVRSGLLMSDTQYF
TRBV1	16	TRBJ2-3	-	CTSSQGSLAGRDTQYF
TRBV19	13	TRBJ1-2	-	CASSLRGDYGYTF
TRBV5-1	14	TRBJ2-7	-	CASSLEGQEYEQYF
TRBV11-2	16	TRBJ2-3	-	CASSRNSGTNTDTQYF
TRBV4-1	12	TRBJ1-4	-	CASSPVGAKLFF
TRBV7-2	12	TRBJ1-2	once	CASRGGRGSYTF
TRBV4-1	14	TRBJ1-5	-	CASSQAGGLGPQHF
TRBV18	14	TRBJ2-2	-	CASSRTADGGELFF
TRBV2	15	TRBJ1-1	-	CASSGNTAPNTEAFF
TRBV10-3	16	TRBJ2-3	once	CAIRRQGWEERDTQYF
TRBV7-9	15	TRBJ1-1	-	CASSPKDKGNTEAFF
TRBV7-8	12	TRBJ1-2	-	CASSRTDYGYTF
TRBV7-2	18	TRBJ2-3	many	CASSLGVGGTSSTDTQYF
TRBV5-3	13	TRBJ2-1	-	CARSIGTYNEQFF
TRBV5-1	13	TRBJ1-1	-	CASSLGQLTEAFF
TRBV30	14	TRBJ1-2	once	CAWSERDRGYGYTF
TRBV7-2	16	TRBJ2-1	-	CASSPLAGGGTFEQFF
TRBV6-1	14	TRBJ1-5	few	CASRIQGEGQPQHF
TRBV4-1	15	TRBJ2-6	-	CASSRTDSGANVLTF
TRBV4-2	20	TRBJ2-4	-	CASSHKPGQGATLAKNIQYF
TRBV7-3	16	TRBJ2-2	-	CASSSTGGGNTGELFF
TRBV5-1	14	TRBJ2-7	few	CASSPQRTGYEQYF
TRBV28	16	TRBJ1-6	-	CASSLSSLLGDSPLHF
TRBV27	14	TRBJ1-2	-	CASSPWGLEYGYTF
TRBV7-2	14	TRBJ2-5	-	CASSPGGALETQYF
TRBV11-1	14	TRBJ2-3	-	CASSVPGLANTQYF
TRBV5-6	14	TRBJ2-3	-	CASSLNVRTDTQYF
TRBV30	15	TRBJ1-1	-	CAWSSAGDLNTEAFF
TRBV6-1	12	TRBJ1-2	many	CASSEANYGYTF
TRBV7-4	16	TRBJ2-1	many	CASSLACSPCRTEQFF